This T cell receptor (beta chain) was retrieved from a study of blood T cells in healthy people across ages. It was with a sample-barcoded 5' primer and a J-beta primer mix that a second PCR of about 7 to 12 cycles was run. The study obtained at least 2.5 million CDR3-containing paired-end reads from every sample. Using its own MiXCR run on the 5' RACE reads, TCRdb lists one record per CDR3 protein. The sample holds some 760,000 distinct CDR3 sequences, around 25% seen once. CDR3 length: 13 amino acids. V lost 0 bases and J lost 2, with 8 bases in between. Germline assignment: CDR1 SQVTM and CDR2 ANQGSEA. General observations from the study: Unsorted PBMC material precluded a definitive naive versus antigen-experienced comparison.

With regard to this clonotype: The target antigen is unknown.

These data were also reused for a study on T cells of mothers and their children. According to that study: A few healthy Caucasian mothers gave samples, and so did their six children. The study found slightly higher but non-significant overlap in related versus unrelated mother-child pairs.

The TCR comes from a boy between 10 and 17 years old in good health. The V call is TRBV29-1, the J call TRBJ2-7, with D unclear. The sample taken for sequencing was blood. The CDR3 bases are TGCAGCGTTGAAGAGTCGGATACCTACGAGCAGTACTTC. Amino acid sequence: CSVEESDTYEQYF.